The next 18 T cell receptor beta chains were all read from a single sample in a study of blood T cell repertoires in COVID-19. Clones were read by immunoSEQ multiplex PCR, and TCRdb kept only the in-frame ones, dropping some. The table records 25,000 to 35,000 clones, more than 75% of them present only once. The sequencing input was peripheral blood. Receptors were obtained from a man between 65 and 85 years old with active or convalescent COVID-19.

V gene TRBV7-3 combines with J gene TRBJ1-1; tentative D call: TRBD1 (5 bases). The CDR3 sequence is 16 residues long. Germline V gene sequence: CDR1 SGHTA, CDR2 FQGTGA. The V and J ends lost 2 bases and 0 bases respectively, with 13 bases between them. CDR3 sequence reads: CASSLEPGLMNTEAFF. DNA of the CDR3: TGTGCCAGCAGCTTAGAGCCGGGACTTATGAACACTGAAGCTTTCTTT.

The chain joins TRBV11-3 to TRBJ2-2, with D maybe TRBD1 (7 bases). The V gene's germline CDR1 is SGHNT and CDR2 YENEEA. Between the trimmed V and J ends, which lost 0 bases and 0 bases, there was a span of 11 bases. The CDR3 contains 17 residues. The CDR3, as DNA: TGTGCCAGCAGCTTAGAGGCCAGGGGGGCGAACACCGGGGAGCTGTTTTTT. This gives the protein CASSLEARGANTGELFF.

The chain recombines TRBV7-3 with TRBJ2-2; possible D gene TRBD1, 6 bases. CDR1 and CDR2 from the germline V gene are SGHTA and FQGTGA. V was clipped by 5 bases and J by 0 bases, with 10 bases between them. CDR3 length: 15 residues. DNA for the CDR3: TGTGCCAGCAGCAGGACAGCTTCGAACACCGGGGAGCTGTTTTTT. Encoded protein: CASSRTASNTGELFF. Full variable domain (rest looked up from reference TRBV7-3 and TRBJ2-2): GAGVSQTPSNKVTEKGKYVELRCDPISGHTALYWYRQSLGQGPEFLIYFQGTGAADDSGLPNDRFFAVRPEGSVSTLKIQRTERGDSAVYLCASSRTASNTGELFFGEGSRLTVL.

V is TRBV6-6 and J is TRBJ1-2; 9 bases agree with TRBD1. The CDR3 covers 15 residues. Germline CDR1 reads MNHNY; CDR2 reads SVGAGI (reference sequence). The V and J ends lost 2 bases and 1 base, in that order; junction bases with no gene match: 2. The CDR3 region is CASSYPGQGNYGYTF. The CDR3 DNA reads as TGTGCCAGCAGTTACCCGGGACAGGGTAACTATGGCTACACCTTC.

The chain carries TRBV7-2 and TRBJ2-7; D uncertain. CDR1 and CDR2 (germline): SGHTA, FQGNSA. This CDR3 spans 13 amino acids. Trimming stripped 1 base from V and 6 bases from J, with 10 bases between. CDR3 sequence reads: CASSLGVAGEQYV. The CDR3, as DNA: TGTGCCAGCAGCTTAGGGGTAGCTGGCGAGCAGTACGTC.

This clone came up a few times. The chain links TRBV5-1 to TRBJ1-1; TRBD1 is a possible D gene (5 bases). Per the germline V gene, CDR1 is SGHRS and CDR2 is YFSETQ. This CDR3 comprises 15 residues. Trimming took 5 bases from V and 4 from J, leaving 18 bases between them. Here the CDR3 reads CASRNEEGFTTEAFF. CDR3 bases: TGCGCCAGCAGAAACGAGGAGGGGTTTACCACTGAAGCTTTCTTT.

The V and J genes are TRBV18 and TRBJ2-7; TRBD2 is a possible D gene (5 bases). Trimming took off 3 bases at V and 2 bases at J, with 11 bases between the two ends. Germline assignment: CDR1 KGHSH and CDR2 LQKENI. The CDR3 has 14 amino acids. CDR3: CASSPAGVTYEQYF. CDR3 coding DNA: TGTGCCAGCTCACCCGCCGGGGTGACCTACGAGCAGTACTTC.

The chain has TRBV7-9 and TRBJ2-1; TRBD2 might be the D (7 bases). The V end lost 5 bases, the J end lost 8 bases, and 19 bases lay between the germline ends. The CDR3 contains 15 residues. CDR1 and CDR2 from the germline V gene are SEHNR and FQNEAQ (reference sequence). CDR3: CASSPRGASIDEQFF. CDR3 sequence (DNA): TGTGCCAGCAGCCCACGGGGGGCCTCAATTGATGAGCAGTTCTTC.

The chain couples TRBV18 to TRBJ1-2; TRBD1 might be the D (6 bases). The CDR3 sequence is 13 residues long. Germline CDR1 and CDR2: KGHSH and LQKENI. V was clipped by 6 bases and J by 3 bases, with 11 bases between them. DNA for the CDR3: TGTGCCAGCTCTCCCTCAGGGGACTATGGCTACACCTTC. Its translation is CASSPSGDYGYTF. The full variable domain, completed using reference TRBV18 and TRBJ1-2, is NAGVMQNPRHLVRRRGQEARLRCSPMKGHSHVYWYRQLPEEGLKFMVYLQKENIIDESGMPKERFSAEFPKEGPSILRIQQVVRGDSAAYFCASSPSGDYGYTFGSGTRLTVV.

This rearrangement joins TRBV7-3 to TRBJ1-1; TRBD1 aligns across 8 bases. Germline lookup yields CDR1 SGHTA and CDR2 FQGTGA. V lost 5 bases to trimming and J lost 7 bases; unmatched junction nucleotides: 15. The CDR3 loop spans 16 amino acids. The CDR3 sequence is CASSATPGGASVEAFF. In nucleotides, the CDR3 is TGTGCCAGCAGCGCAACCCCAGGGGGCGCCTCAGTTGAAGCTTTCTTT.

V and J are TRBV6-5 and TRBJ2-3, with D possibly being TRBD2 (6 bases). The V and J ends lost 2 bases and 6 bases respectively, with 12 bases between them. The CDR3 has 14 amino acids. Germline loops: CDR1 MNHEY, CDR2 SVGAGI. CDR3 protein: CASSYDRSGDTQYF. The CDR3 nucleotides read TGTGCCAGCAGTTACGACAGAAGCGGGGATACGCAGTATTTT.

J is TRBJ1-1 and V is TRBV9, with 8 bases that match TRBD1. J lost 4 bases, V lost 3 bases, and 14 bases had no gene match. Germline V CDR1 and CDR2: SGDLS, YYNGEE. This CDR3 contains 17 residues. CDR3 DNA: TGTGCCAGCAGCGAGAGGACAGGGCCGGAAGGGTTCACTGAAGCTTTCTTT. Its protein is CASSERTGPEGFTEAFF.

This clone was counted between two and nine times. The rearrangement links TRBV7-3 to TRBJ2-7; D gene uncertain. The CDR3 runs 12 residues. The V end lost 5 bases, the J end lost 6 bases, and 11 bases lay between the germline ends. The germline V gene encodes CDR1 SGHTA and CDR2 FQGTGA. In nucleotides, the CDR3 is TGTGCCAGCAGCCCTGGTCAGTTCGAGCAGTACTTC. Its protein is CASSPGQFEQYF.

V is TRBV11-2 and J is TRBJ2-6; tentative D call: TRBD2 (6 bases). The CDR3 consists of 17 residues. Germline values: CDR1 SGHAT, CDR2 FQNNGV. V lost 5 bases and J lost 1, with 15 bases in between. The CDR3 spells CASSPRATRSGANVLTF. CDR3 nucleotide sequence: TGTGCCAGCAGCCCGAGAGCGACTAGGTCTGGGGCCAACGTCCTGACTTTC. Supplemented by reference TRBV11-2 and TRBJ2-6, the full variable domain reads EAGVAQSPRYKIIEKRQSVAFWCNPISGHATLYWYQQILGQGPKLLIQFQNNGVVDDSQLPKDRFSAERLKGVDSTLKIQPAKLEDSAVYLCASSPRATRSGANVLTFGAGSRLTVL.

In nucleotides, the CDR3 is TGTGCCAGCAGCACCGTGGACACGGCAGCTTTCTTT. Translation: CASSTVDTAAFF. The rearrangement links TRBV13 to TRBJ1-1; perhaps TRBD1 as D (5 bases). The V gene's germline CDR1 is PRHDT and CDR2 FYEKMQ (reference sequence). The CDR3 contains 12 residues. V gave up 5 bases and J gave up 10 bases, with 14 bases separating them.

V usage is TRBV7-7 and J usage is TRBJ2-5, with D possibly TRBD2 on 7 matching bases. The germline V gene encodes CDR1 SSHAT and CDR2 FNYEAQ (reference sequence). This CDR3 is 15 amino acids long. V lost 3 bases and J lost 0, with 11 bases in between. The CDR3 nucleotides are TGTGCCAGCAGCTTTAGGGGGGGGAACCAAGAGACCCAGTACTTC. It specifies CASSFRGGNQETQYF. Based on the CDR3 plus reference TRBV7-7 and TRBJ2-5, the full variable domain is GAGVSQSPRYKVTKRGQDVTLRCDPISSHATLYWYQQALGQGPEFLTYFNYEAQPDKSGLPSDRFSAERPEGSISTLTIQRTEQRDSAMYRCASSFRGGNQETQYFGPGTRLLVL.

This clone showed up just once. The chain recombines TRBV7-2 with TRBJ2-7; 11 bases fit TRBD2. V was pared by 5 bases and J by 4 bases, with 4 bases of the junction left unmatched. CDR1 SGHTA and CDR2 FQGNSA come from the germline V gene. The CDR3 has 14 residues. The CDR3 nucleotides are TGTGCCAGCAGCCCTAGCGGGGGGACATACGAGCAGTACTTC. Encoded protein: CASSPSGGTYEQYF.

V and J are TRBV4-1 and TRBJ2-1; TRBD1 aligns across 7 bases. The length of the CDR3 is 21 residues. Germline V gene lookup returns CDR1 MGHRA and CDR2 YSYEKL. The junction had 19 bases not matched to a gene; V was cut back by 2 bases and J by 0 bases. The CDR3 loop reads CASSQRSGDRVLQSSYNEQFF. CDR3 DNA: TGCGCCAGCAGCCAACGCTCGGGCGACAGGGTACTACAGAGCTCCTACAATGAGCAGTTCTTC.